These 7 T cell receptor beta chains share one sample of origin, sequenced in a study of a mutant IDH1 vaccine in newly diagnosed glioma. Data came from immunoSEQ multiplex PCR; TCRdb stores just in-frame clones and leaves some out. This table holds roughly 86,000 clones, roughly 77% found once. Stated time point: baseline, week 1 (first vaccination visit). Described treatment: pre-vaccination baseline after standard-of-care therapy. The sample was PBMCs, taken from a glioma patient treated with radiotherapy, temozolomide or both. These receptors came from a man aged 35 to 55 with glioma.

This clone was seen only once. This chain uses TRBV28 with TRBJ2-7; D possibly matches TRBD1 or TRBD2 (5 bases each). CDR1 is MDHEN, CDR2 SYDVKM, per germline. This CDR3 is built from 13 residues. Trimming removed 7 bases from V and 0 bases from J, with 10 bases in between. CDR3 bases: TGTGCCAGCAAGAAGGGGAGCTCCTACGAGCAGTACTTC. Translated: CASKKGSSYEQYF.

This rearrangement joins TRBV30 to TRBJ1-4; no clear D gene. There are 12 residues in the CDR3. V lost 4 bases, J lost 4 bases, and 7 bases lay in between. Germline V gives CDR1 GTSNPN, CDR2 SVGIG (reference sequence). The CDR3 spells CAWMWSNEKLFF. The CDR3 DNA follows: TGTGCCTGGATGTGGAGTAATGAAAAACTGTTTTTT.

The chain is built from TRBV18 and TRBJ2-5; D is ambiguous. The germline V gene has CDR1 KGHSH and CDR2 LQKENI. The CDR3 loop spans 13 amino acids. V was clipped by 3 bases and J by 5 bases, with 10 bases between them. CDR3 region: CASSPDVRETQYF. DNA for the CDR3: TGTGCCAGCTCACCGGACGTCAGGGAGACCCAGTACTTC.

The chain links TRBV10-3 to TRBJ2-7, with D perhaps given as TRBD1 or TRBD2 (5 bases each). This CDR3 comprises 13 residues. Looked up from germline, CDR1 is ENHRY and CDR2 is SYGVKD. V lost 5 bases and J 3 bases, leaving 11 bases between the germline ends. CDR3 loop: CAISWDPLYEQYF. The CDR3, as DNA: TGTGCCATCAGTTGGGACCCCCTCTACGAGCAGTACTTC.

The rearrangement uses TRBV5-6 and TRBJ1-1; D possibly corresponds to TRBD1 (6 bases). Deletions cut 0 bases from V and 6 bases from J, with 21 bases between. The CDR3 has 17 residues. Germline loops: CDR1 SGHDT, CDR2 YYEEEE. CDR3 nucleotides: TGTGCCAGCAGCTTGGTGCGGGGGCCCGGAACGGCTGCTGAAGCTTTCTTT. Amino acid sequence: CASSLVRGPGTAAEAFF.

This chain links TRBV11-2 with TRBJ2-3; 8 bases match TRBD2. Germline V gives CDR1 SGHAT, CDR2 FQNNGV. This CDR3 region has 17 residues. V shed 0 bases, J shed 1 base, and the junction held 6 bases outside the gene matches. The DNA for the CDR3 is TGTGCCAGCAGCTTAGAGGCTAGCGGGTCCCGCACAGATACGCAGTATTTT. Its translation is CASSLEASGSRTDTQYF. The whole variable domain, remainder taken from reference TRBV11-2 and TRBJ2-3, is EAGVAQSPRYKIIEKRQSVAFWCNPISGHATLYWYQQILGQGPKLLIQFQNNGVVDDSQLPKDRFSAERLKGVDSTLKIQPAKLEDSAVYLCASSLEASGSRTDTQYFGPGTRLTVL.

The J gene is TRBJ2-7, the V gene TRBV5-6; D not resolved. V lost 2 bases to trimming and J lost 0 bases, with 9 bases between them. The CDR3 is 14 amino acids. The germline V gene has CDR1 SGHDT and CDR2 YYEEEE. CDR3 residues: CASSFGPISYEQYF. The CDR3 nucleotides are TGTGCCAGCAGCTTCGGGCCGATCTCCTACGAGCAGTACTTC.